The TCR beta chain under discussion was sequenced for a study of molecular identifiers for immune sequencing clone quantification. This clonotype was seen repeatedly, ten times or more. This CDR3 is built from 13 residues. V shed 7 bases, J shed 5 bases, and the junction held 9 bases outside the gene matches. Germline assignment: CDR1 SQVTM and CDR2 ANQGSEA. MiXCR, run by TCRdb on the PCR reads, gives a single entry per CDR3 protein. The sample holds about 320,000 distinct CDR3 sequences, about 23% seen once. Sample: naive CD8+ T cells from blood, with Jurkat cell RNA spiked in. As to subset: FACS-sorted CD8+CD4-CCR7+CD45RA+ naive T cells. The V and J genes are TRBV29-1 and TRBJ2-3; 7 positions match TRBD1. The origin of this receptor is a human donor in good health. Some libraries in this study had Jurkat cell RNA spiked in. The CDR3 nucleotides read TGCAGCGCCGCCGGGACAGCCCTAGATACGCAGTATTTT. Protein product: CSAAGTALDTQYF.